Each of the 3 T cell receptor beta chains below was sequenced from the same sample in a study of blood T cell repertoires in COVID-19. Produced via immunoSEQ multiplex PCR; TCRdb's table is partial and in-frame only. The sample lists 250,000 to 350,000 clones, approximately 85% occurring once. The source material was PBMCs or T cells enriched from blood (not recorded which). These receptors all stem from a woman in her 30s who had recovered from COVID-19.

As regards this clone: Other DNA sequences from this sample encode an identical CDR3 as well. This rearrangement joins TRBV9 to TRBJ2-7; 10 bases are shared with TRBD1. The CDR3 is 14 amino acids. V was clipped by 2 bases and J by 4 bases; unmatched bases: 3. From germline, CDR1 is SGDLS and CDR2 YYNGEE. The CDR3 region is CASSVGDRGYEQYF. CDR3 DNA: TGTGCCAGCAGCGTGGGGGACAGGGGATACGAGCAGTACTTC. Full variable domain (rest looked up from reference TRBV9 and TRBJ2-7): DSGVTQTPKHLITATGQRVTLRCSPRSGDLSVYWYQQSLDQGLQFLIQYYNGEERAKGNILERFSAQQFPDLHSELNLSSLELGDSALYFCASSVGDRGYEQYFGPGTRLTVT.

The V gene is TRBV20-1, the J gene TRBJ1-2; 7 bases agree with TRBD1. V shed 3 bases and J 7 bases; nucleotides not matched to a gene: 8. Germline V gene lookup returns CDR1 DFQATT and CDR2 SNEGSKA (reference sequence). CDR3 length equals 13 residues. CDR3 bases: TGCAGTGCTAGTCTTGACAGGGCTGTTGGCTACACCTTC. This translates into CSASLDRAVGYTF.

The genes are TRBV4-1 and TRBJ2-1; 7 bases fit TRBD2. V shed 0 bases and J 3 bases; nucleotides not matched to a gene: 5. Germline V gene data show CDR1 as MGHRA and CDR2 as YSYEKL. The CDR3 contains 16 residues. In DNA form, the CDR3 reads TGCGCCAGCAGCCAAGATTGGGCGGGGGACTACAATGAGCAGTTCTTC. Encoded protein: CASSQDWAGDYNEQFF.